A selection of T cell receptor beta chains follows, all from one sample in a study of T cells in Graves' hyperthyroidism and ophthalmopathy. TCRdb redid the calling of the multiplex PCR reads with MiXCR, one entry per CDR3 protein. The sample records 530,000 or so distinct CDR3 sequences, 17% being singletons. What was sequenced was blood. The receptors were sampled from a woman under 30 with Graves' ophthalmopathy. Each CDR3 is given with its conserved first and last residue. D genes are given only for firm matches. The listing skips clone size in some rows; elsewhere it reads once, few, many or a size class.

length	V	J	size	D	CDR3	DNA
17	TRBV27	TRBJ2-1	few	TRBD1	CASNPGTGNSSYNEQFF	TGTGCCAGCAATCCCGGGACAGGAAATTCCTCCTACAATGAGCAGTTCTTC
13	TRBV28	TRBJ2-7	.	TRBD1	CASSWTGANEQHF	TGTGCCAGCAGTTGGACAGGGGCCAACGAGCAGCACTTC
15	TRBV18	TRBJ2-2	.	TRBD1	CASYGTGRFTGELFF	TGTGCCAGCTATGGGACAGGGAGATTCACCGGGGAGCTGTTTTTT
14	TRBV28	TRBJ1-1	few	.	CASSLGEAGTEAFF	TGTGCCAGCTCCCTGGGAGAGGCTGGGACTGAAGCTTTCTTT
15	TRBV9	TRBJ2-1	few	TRBD1	CASSAGQGNIDEQFF	TGTGCCAGCAGCGCCGGACAGGGGAATATTGATGAGCAGTTCTTC
14	TRBV20-1	TRBJ2-1	many	TRBD2	CSASGLAAYNEQFF	TGCAGTGCGTCCGGACTAGCGGCTTACAATGAGCAGTTCTTC
16	TRBV5-5	TRBJ1-5	few	.	CASSLAGASSNQPQHF	TGTGCCAGCAGCTTGGCTGGGGCGAGTAGCAATCAGCCCCAGCATTTT
16	TRBV27	TRBJ2-2	.	TRBD1	CASSLSRQGRTGELFF	TGTGCCAGCAGCCTATCCAGACAGGGCAGGACCGGGGAGCTGTTTTTT
15	TRBV12-3/TRBV12-4	TRBJ1-2	few	.	CASSLLIEGGYGYTF	TGTGCCAGCAGTTTGTTGATCGAGGGGGGATATGGCTACACCTTC
15	TRBV6-2/TRBV6-3	TRBJ2-7	many	TRBD2	CASSNGLGGTSEQYF	TGTGCCAGCAGCAACGGACTAGGAGGTACTAGCGAGCAGTACTTC
17	TRBV6-4	TRBJ1-1	many	.	CASSGGVEGATNTEAFF	TGTGCCAGCAGTGGGGGGGTGGAGGGTGCGACGAACACTGAAGCTTTCTTT
17	TRBV5-1	TRBJ2-1	few	TRBD1	CASSLGTNRGFYNEQFF	TGCGCCAGCAGCTTGGGAACGAACAGGGGGTTTTACAATGAGCAGTTCTTC
14	TRBV28	TRBJ1-5	many	TRBD1	CASSRTGAGQPQHF	TGTGCCAGCAGTCGGACAGGGGCGGGTCAGCCCCAGCATTTT
16	TRBV12-3/TRBV12-4	TRBJ1-2	few	TRBD1	CASSLGTGKVYHGYTF	TGTGCCAGCAGTTTAGGGACAGGGAAAGTTTACCATGGCTACACCTTC
15	TRBV9	TRBJ2-5	few	.	CASSVVDMIQETQCF	TGTGCCAGCAGCGTAGTCGACATGATCCAAGAGACCCAGTGCTTC
17	TRBV30	TRBJ2-1	many	TRBD2	CAWSGLAGGGPYNEQFF	TGTGCCTGGAGTGGGCTAGCGGGAGGTGGTCCCTACAATGAGCAGTTCTTC
15	TRBV2	TRBJ2-5	.	TRBD2	CASSGTRTSRETQYF	TGTGCCAGCAGCGGAACCAGGACTAGCAGAGAGACCCAGTACTTC
12	TRBV29-1	TRBJ1-2	many	.	CSVEGIGDGYTF	TGCAGCGTTGAAGGGATCGGTGATGGCTACACCTTC
12	TRBV30	TRBJ1-4	many	.	CAWGPGNEKLFF	TGTGCCTGGGGTCCAGGTAATGAAAAACTGTTTTTT
15	TRBV12-3/TRBV12-4	TRBJ2-3	many	.	CASSLGGRGTDTQYF	TGTGCCAGCAGTTTAGGGGGAAGGGGCACAGATACGCAGTATTTT
16	TRBV20-1	TRBJ2-1	many	TRBD2	CSAPRTSGSSYNEQFF	TGCAGTGCCCCAAGGACTAGCGGGAGTTCCTACAATGAGCAGTTCTTC
17	TRBV20-1	TRBJ2-3	.	TRBD2	CSARLGLAGGLGDTQYF	TGCAGTGCTAGGCTGGGACTAGCGGGGGGCCTGGGAGATACGCAGTATTTT
14	TRBV14	TRBJ2-2	.	.	CASSPVPNTGELFF	TGTGCCAGCAGCCCTGTACCGAACACCGGGGAGCTGTTTTTT
15	TRBV12-3/TRBV12-4	TRBJ2-2	.	TRBD2	CASGRLAGYTGELFF	TGTGCCAGCGGAAGACTAGCGGGTTACACCGGGGAGCTGTTTTTT
14	TRBV29-1	TRBJ1-1	.	.	CSVEGLTGGTEAFF	TGCAGCGTTGAGGGTCTAACGGGTGGGACTGAAGCTTTCTTT
15	TRBV20-1	TRBJ1-3	many	TRBD1	CSARDRGTSGNTIYF	TGCAGTGCTAGGGACAGGGGAACCTCTGGAAACACCATATATTTT
18	TRBV6-5	TRBJ2-7	many	TRBD1	CASSYSRGPGQGTYEQYF	TGTGCCAGCAGTTACTCGCGGGGACCGGGACAGGGGACCTACGAGCAGTACTTC
15	TRBV7-9	TRBJ2-3	many	TRBD2	CASSQGSGSGDTQYF	TGTGCCAGCAGCCAGGGAAGCGGGAGTGGAGATACGCAGTATTTT